A selection of T cell receptor beta chains follows, all from one sample in a study of cytomegalovirus exposure and HLA in healthy donors. Produced via immunoSEQ multiplex PCR; TCRdb's table is partial and in-frame only. The sample totals around 200,000 clones. The sample comprised PBMCs. These receptors originate from a girl aged 2-10 years in good health and CMV-seropositive. CDR3s include the opening cysteine and the closing phenylalanine or tryptophan. The order of the fields is J gene, V gene, CDR3 length, D gene, CDR3 protein, CDR3 DNA. A D gene is named only where the DNA matches it firmly.

TRBJ2-3 | TRBV28 | 14 | TRBD1 | CASSSRQGPDTQYF | TGTGCCAGCAGTTCTCGACAGGGTCCAGATACGCAGTATTTT
TRBJ2-5 | TRBV28 | 14 | TRBD2 | CASSLTRLAGAQYF | TGTGCCAGCAGTTTAACAAGGCTGGCGGGGGCCCAGTACTTC
TRBJ2-7 | TRBV27 | 13 | - | CASSLTRTYEQYF | TGTGCCAGCAGTTTAACCAGAACGTACGAGCAGTACTTC
TRBJ2-7 | TRBV5-1 | 18 | TRBD2 | CASSPGLAGVLGSGEQYF | TGCGCCAGCAGCCCAGGACTAGCGGGAGTTTTGGGAAGTGGAGAGCAGTACTTC
TRBJ2-7 | TRBV28 | 15 | TRBD2 | CASSEPSGKGYEQYF | TGTGCCAGCAGTGAGCCCAGCGGGAAAGGGTACGAGCAGTACTTC
TRBJ1-2 | TRBV10-3 | 13 | TRBD1 | CATRGQGDYGYTF | TGTGCCACCCGCGGACAGGGGGACTATGGCTACACCTTC
TRBJ2-7 | TRBV7-9 | 17 | TRBD2 | CASSTGGLAGKRGEQYF | TGTGCCAGCAGCACCGGGGGGCTAGCGGGTAAGAGGGGCGAGCAGTACTTC
TRBJ1-2 | TRBV28 | 15 | - | CASSRNQGLENGYTF | TGTGCCAGCAGCCGAAATCAGGGACTTGAGAATGGCTACACCTTC
TRBJ2-3 | TRBV28 | 15 | - | CASSFVERSTDTQYF | TGTGCCAGCAGTTTTGTTGAGCGAAGCACAGATACGCAGTATTTT
TRBJ2-1 | TRBV30 | 18 | TRBD2 | CAWRGRGLPSGRASEQFF | TGTGCCTGGAGGGGCAGGGGGCTTCCTAGCGGGAGGGCGAGTGAGCAGTTCTTC
TRBJ2-3 | TRBV9 | 13 | - | CASRGGSTDTQYF | TGTGCCAGCAGAGGAGGGAGCACAGATACGCAGTATTTT
TRBJ1-2 | TRBV2 | 13 | TRBD1 | CASSERTGVGYTF | TGTGCCAGCAGTGAACGGACAGGGGTCGGCTACACCTTC
TRBJ1-4 | TRBV19 | 15 | TRBD1 | CASSISTGGNEKLFF | TGTGCCAGTAGTATTTCGACAGGGGGGAATGAAAAACTGTTTTTT
TRBJ2-7 | TRBV2 | 15 | - | CASPLPGRGAYEQYF | TGTGCCAGCCCCCTCCCCGGGAGAGGGGCCTACGAGCAGTACTTC
TRBJ2-3 | TRBV28 | 16 | - | CASSTASGPGADTQYF | TGTGCCAGCAGTACCGCTAGCGGTCCAGGGGCAGATACGCAGTATTTT
TRBJ1-2 | TRBV18 | 14 | - | CASSPSQDSKGYTF | TGTGCCAGCTCACCTAGTCAGGATTCGAAAGGCTACACCTTC
TRBJ2-3 | TRBV6-6 | 15 | TRBD1 | CASTYLDREADTQYF | TGTGCCAGCACCTACCTGGACAGGGAGGCAGATACGCAGTATTTT
TRBJ2-7 | TRBV5-1 | 14 | - | CASSSDSYRPEQYF | TGCGCCAGCAGCTCCGACAGCTACCGACCCGAGCAGTACTTC
TRBJ2-7 | TRBV4-1 | 17 | TRBD2 | CASSHNKNAGGIYEQYF | TGCGCCAGCAGCCATAATAAAAATGCGGGAGGGATTTACGAGCAGTACTTC
TRBJ1-2 | TRBV25-1 | 12 | - | CASSETVYGYTF | TGTGCCAGCAGTGAAACAGTCTATGGCTACACCTTC
TRBJ2-1 | TRBV11-3 | 15 | TRBD1 | CASSKGRGRVDEQFF | TGTGCCAGCTCCAAAGGCAGGGGGCGAGTCGATGAGCAGTTCTTC
TRBJ2-1 | TRBV30 | 15 | - | CAWSGTPSAYNEQFF | TGTGCCTGGAGTGGGACTCCTAGCGCCTACAATGAGCAGTTCTTC
TRBJ1-2 | TRBV5-1 | 15 | - | CASSLGPGKMDGYTF | TGCGCCAGCAGCTTGGGGCCAGGGAAGATGGATGGCTACACCTTC
TRBJ1-1 | TRBV5-1 | 15 | - | CASSPQMRENTEAFF | TGCGCCAGCAGCCCCCAGATGCGGGAGAACACTGAAGCTTTCTTT
TRBJ1-2 | TRBV18 | 13 | - | CASSPGSDYGYTF | TGTGCCAGCTCACCGGGGAGCGACTATGGCTACACCTTC
TRBJ2-1 | TRBV27 | 13 | TRBD1 | CASSLQGAVEQFF | TGTGCCAGCAGTTTACAGGGGGCGGTTGAGCAGTTCTTC
TRBJ1-1 | TRBV5-4 | 13 | TRBD1 | CASSLRDRPEAFF | TGTGCCAGCAGCTTGAGGGACAGGCCTGAAGCTTTCTTT
TRBJ1-2 | TRBV29-1 | 14 | - | CSVGYGTGNYGYTF | TGCAGCGTGGGCTATGGAACAGGCAACTATGGCTACACCTTC
TRBJ2-2 | TRBV9 | 18 | - | CASSEGGGLLGNTGELFF | TGTGCCAGCAGCGAGGGGGGGGGACTCTTAGGTAACACCGGGGAGCTGTTTTTT
TRBJ1-1 | TRBV11-2 | 14 | - | CASSYDRVNTEAFF | TGTGCCAGCAGTTACGACAGAGTGAACACTGAAGCTTTCTTT
TRBJ2-7 | TRBV28 | 14 | TRBD1 | CASKPGQAPYEQYF | TGTGCCAGCAAACCGGGACAGGCCCCCTACGAGCAGTACTTC
TRBJ1-1 | TRBV29-1 | 12 | - | CSVGQTNTEAFF | TGCAGCGTTGGACAGACGAACACTGAAGCTTTCTTT
TRBJ1-6 | TRBV28 | 15 | - | CASSSPTGYSSPLHF | TGTGCCAGCAGTTCCCCCACAGGGTACTCTTCACCCCTCCACTTT
TRBJ2-7 | TRBV7-2 | 15 | - | CASSLAAELSYEQYF | TGTGCCAGCAGCTTAGCAGCGGAGCTCTCCTACGAGCAGTACTTC
TRBJ2-7 | TRBV10-3 | 14 | - | CAISESWSPYEQYF | TGTGCCATCAGTGAGTCTTGGAGTCCCTACGAGCAGTACTTC
TRBJ2-5 | TRBV11-2 | 17 | TRBD2 | CASSLDPLAGGLETQYF | TGTGCCAGCAGCTTAGATCCCTTAGCGGGAGGTTTGGAGACCCAGTACTTC
TRBJ2-3 | TRBV28 | 17 | - | CASSSPYLLSGTDTQYF | TGTGCCAGCAGTTCCCCCTACCTCCTGAGCGGGACAGATACGCAGTATTTT
TRBJ1-4 | TRBV10-3 | 13 | - | CAISESGDEKLFF | TGTGCCATCAGTGAGTCGGGAGATGAAAAACTGTTTTTT
TRBJ2-7 | TRBV27 | 17 | TRBD2 | CASSKTSGRPGWHEQYF | TGTGCCAGCAGCAAGACTAGCGGGAGGCCGGGATGGCACGAGCAGTACTTC
TRBJ1-1 | TRBV27 | 13 | - | CASSGKVNTEAFF | TGTGCCAGCTCCGGGAAAGTGAACACTGAAGCTTTCTTT
TRBJ1-4 | TRBV11-2 | 14 | TRBD1 | CASSTRQGDEKLFF | TGTGCCAGCAGCACCCGACAGGGGGACGAAAAACTGTTTTTT